Following are 16 T cell receptor beta chains from one sample sequenced in a study of T cells in Graves' hyperthyroidism and ophthalmopathy. There were TCR beta CDR3 regions amplified from RNA transcripts. Researchers ran a first-round RT-PCR on the TCR CDR3 using the HTBI primer set. TCRdb redid the calling of the multiplex PCR reads with MiXCR, one entry per CDR3 protein. The data hold fewer than 900,000 distinct CDR3 sequences, with around a sixth observed a single time. Input material: blood. These receptors originate from a woman in her forties or fifties with Graves' hyperthyroidism that later progressed to Graves' ophthalmopathy.

This clonotype was counted between two and nine times. The genes are TRBV12-3 or TRBV12-4 and TRBJ1-2; D not certain. This CDR3 has 13 residues. Trimming took off 10 bases at V and 4 bases at J, with 16 bases between the two ends. The CDR3 here is CANTPTPVYGYTF. DNA of the CDR3: TGTGCCAACACTCCGACACCGGTCTATGGCTACACCTTC.

The chain employs TRBV15 and TRBJ1-2; no firm D call. This CDR3 has 14 amino acids. CDR1 and CDR2 from the germline V gene are LNHNV and YYDKDF (reference sequence). The V end was cut by 5 bases, the J end by 5 bases, with 15 bases between. The CDR3 DNA reads TGTGCCACCAGCCCGGTCGTAGCCGGTTATGGCTACACCTTC. Translation gives CATSPVVAGYGYTF.

The V call is TRBV7-2, the J call TRBJ1-6; D might be TRBD1 (5 bases). The germline V gene encodes CDR1 SGHTA and CDR2 FQGNSA. The CDR3 loop spans 15 amino acids. With 1 base removed from V and 5 bases from J, the gap between germline ends came to 9 bases. CDR3 amino acids: CASSLVGPNNSPLHF. CDR3 bases: TGTGCCAGCAGCTTAGTGGGACCAAATAATTCACCCCTCCACTTT.

The V call is TRBV5-1, the J call TRBJ1-6; no clear D gene. This CDR3 comprises 15 residues. The germline V gene has CDR1 SGHRS and CDR2 YFSETQ. Trimming shortened V by 2 bases and J by 7 bases, and 13 bases separated the two germline ends. The CDR3 here is CASSFKPAANSPLHF. CDR3 DNA: TGCGCCAGCAGCTTTAAACCGGCAGCAAATTCACCCCTCCACTTT.

This clonotype showed up just a few times. The V call is TRBV4-1, the J call TRBJ1-1, with a weak D call TRBD1 (5 bases). V gave up 0 bases and J gave up 1 base, with 9 bases separating them. Germline lookup yields CDR1 MGHRA and CDR2 YSYEKL. The CDR3 extends over 15 amino acids. The CDR3 nucleotides are TGCGCCAGCAGCCAAGAACTCAGGGCGAACACTGAAGCTTTCTTT. Its translation: CASSQELRANTEAFF.

This clonotype has at least ten counts. This chain joins TRBV3-1 and TRBJ2-7, with D possibly called TRBD1 or TRBD2 (5 bases each). Trimming took 4 bases from V and 3 from J, leaving 13 bases between them. The germline V gene encodes CDR1 LGHDT and CDR2 YNNKEL (reference sequence). The CDR3 extends over 14 amino acids. The CDR3 spells CASSPGPILYEQYF. The CDR3 nucleotides are TGTGCCAGCAGCCCGGGACCCATCCTCTACGAGCAGTACTTC.

This clonotype was counted at least ten times. This chain uses TRBV5-1 with TRBJ2-1, with a weak D call TRBD1 (6 bases). The germline gives CDR1 SGHRS, CDR2 YFSETQ. CDR3 length equals 15 residues. The V end lost 0 bases, the J end lost 0 bases, and 7 bases lay between the germline ends. CDR3: CASSLGDTSYNEQFF. CDR3 nucleotide sequence: TGCGCCAGCAGCTTGGGGGACACCTCCTACAATGAGCAGTTCTTC.

The table lists this clonotype with a few counts. The V call is TRBV29-1, the J call TRBJ2-5; 10 bases map to TRBD1. This CDR3 comprises 15 residues. The trim removed 7 bases at V and 2 bases at J, leaving 10 bases unmatched. Germline lookup yields CDR1 SQVTM and CDR2 ANQGSEA. This chain's CDR3 is CSGSSGTGEQETQYF. The CDR3 DNA reads as TGCAGCGGTTCTTCCGGGACAGGGGAGCAAGAGACCCAGTACTTC.

This chain uses TRBV7-9 with TRBJ2-2, with D perhaps given as TRBD1 or TRBD2 (5 bases each). CDR1 is SEHNR and CDR2 is FQNEAQ in the germline V gene (reference sequence). V dropped 3 bases and J dropped 4 bases, with 15 bases sitting between them. This CDR3 region has 16 residues. CDR3 region: CASSFFGTELTGELFF. Written as DNA, the CDR3 is TGTGCCAGCAGCTTTTTCGGGACCGAACTCACCGGGGAGCTGTTTTTT.

This clonotype was seen at least ten times. The chain recombines TRBV15 with TRBJ2-5, with D unclear. Trimming cost V 5 bases and J 6 bases, with 19 bases left between them. This CDR3 is 15 amino acids long. Germline CDR1 reads LNHNV; CDR2 reads YYDKDF (reference sequence). The CDR3 DNA reads TGTGCCACCAGCCGCGCATTGGGCCTTCGACAGACCCAGTACTTC. Protein product: CATSRALGLRQTQYF.

V and J are TRBV25-1 and TRBJ2-4; weak D call: TRBD2 (5 bases). The CDR3 is made up of 17 amino acids. CDR1 MGHDK and CDR2 SYGVNS come from the germline V gene. V lost 1 base and J lost 0, with 13 bases in between. The CDR3 DNA is TGTGCCAGCAGTGAATTTCGGGGTGGAGTAGCCAAAAACATTCAGTACTTC. Its translation: CASSEFRGGVAKNIQYF. The full variable domain, in which reference TRBV25-1 and TRBJ2-4 provide the parts outside the CDR3, is EADIYQTPRYLVIGTGKKITLECSQTMGHDKMYWYQQDPGMELHLIHYSYGVNSTEKGDLSSESTVSRIRTEHFPLTLESARPSHTSQYLCASSEFRGGVAKNIQYFGAGTRLSVL.

The chain couples TRBV20-1 to TRBJ2-1; D gene uncertain. The CDR3 has 14 amino acids. In germline, CDR1 is DFQATT, CDR2 SNEGSKA (reference sequence). V lost 4 bases and J 3 bases, leaving 13 bases between the germline ends. The CDR3 nucleotides are TGCAGTGCTAACAGCTTCTCACACTACAATGAGCAGTTCTTC. Protein: CSANSFSHYNEQFF.

This clonotype showed up many times. This chain joins TRBV11-1 and TRBJ2-2; D may be TRBD1 (6 bases). Germline CDR1 reads SGHAT; CDR2 reads FQDESV (reference sequence). The CDR3 totals 15 residues. V shed 8 bases and J shed 7 bases, with 20 bases lying between them. The CDR3 loop is CASGSGTRGGGELFF. The CDR3 DNA reads TGTGCCAGCGGCTCCGGGACACGGGGCGGCGGGGAGCTGTTTTTT.

This clonotype has a count of ten or more. V gene TRBV2 combines with J gene TRBJ2-3; TRBD2 might be the D (5 bases). Trimming pared 0 bases from V and 5 bases from J, leaving 9 bases between. Germline CDR1 and CDR2: SNHLY and FYNNEI. The CDR3 totals 14 residues. DNA for the CDR3: TGTGCCAGCAGTGAAGCTACCGGACTAGATACGCAGTATTTT. It yields the protein CASSEATGLDTQYF. The variable domain in full, completed from reference TRBV2 and TRBJ2-3, reads EPEVTQTPSHQVTQMGQEVILRCVPISNHLYFYWYRQILGQKVEFLVSFYNNEISEKSEIFDDQFSVERPDGSNFTLKIRSTKLEDSAMYFCASSEATGLDTQYFGPGTRLTVL.

This chain joins TRBV19 and TRBJ2-5, with TRBD1 as a possible D gene (5 bases). Trimming shortened V by 4 bases and J by 3 bases, and 9 bases separated the two germline ends. The CDR3 is made up of 13 amino acids. The germline gives CDR1 LNHDA, CDR2 SQIVND (reference sequence). CDR3 in DNA: TGTGCCAGTAGTACACCAGGGAAAGAGACCCAGTACTTC. Translating it yields CASSTPGKETQYF. Using reference TRBV19 and TRBJ2-5 for the parts outside the CDR3, the full variable domain is DGGITQSPKYLFRKEGQNVTLSCEQNLNHDAMYWYRQDPGQGLRLIYYSQIVNDFQKGDIAEGYSVSREKKESFPLTVTSAQKNPTAFYLCASSTPGKETQYFGPGTRLLVL.

Turning to this clonotype: This sequence may be a read error, since a much larger clone differs from it by one base. This chain joins TRBV30 and TRBJ2-1, with TRBD1 as a possible D gene (5 bases). Trimming removed 1 base at V and 1 base at J, with 14 bases between. Germline-derived CDR1 and CDR2 are GTSNPN and SVGIG (reference sequence). This CDR3 region has 16 residues. CDR3 residues: CAWSADSWRSYNEQFF. CDR3 DNA: TGTGCCTGGAGTGCAGACAGCTGGAGATCCTACAATGAGCAGTTCTTC.